The rows below give T cell receptor beta chains drawn from one sample of a study of blood T cells in healthy people across ages. TCRdb re-called the 5' RACE reads through MiXCR, storing one row per CDR3 protein. Of 1.8 million or so distinct CDR3 sequences in the sample, more than 35% are singletons; the top ten hold around 23%. The sequenced material came from blood. The origin of the receptors is a human donor in good health. Each CDR3 is given without its conserved first and last residue.

v_call	cdr3_aa
TRBV9	ASSTGTVNTEAF
TRBV4-2	ASSQVSGGGGSYGYT
TRBV12-3/TRBV12-4	ASSSRADRMDGYT
TRBV2	ASRTLSNTEAF
TRBV5-1	ASSLTPDAPQH
TRBV7-2	ASSLGSSGSSYEQY
TRBV9	ASSATGGSSYEQY
TRBV12-3/TRBV12-4	ASSVAGTGVGNQPQH
TRBV20-1	SAPRSGSYGYT
TRBV28	ASSPRDSRHGYT
TRBV7-2	ASSSRLAEDITDTQY
TRBV6-6	ASNLAPDRGHEQY
TRBV20-1	SARDPSGTDWGEQF
TRBV11-2	AGREQGRLMIRGMGDYNSPLH
TRBV5-1	ASSLYGGGGADTQY
TRBV11-2	ASSTKTRRTNEQF
TRBV3-1	ASSQDVGDGDTQY
TRBV7-6	ASSLEGYSHEQF
TRBV20-1	SARNALAVGNEQF
TRBV7-9	ASSQGTRGVSDTAY
TRBV20-1	SAQLGNEQF
TRBV13	ASSLMARAGGGTQY
TRBV9	ASSPYSLDTQY
TRBV20-1	SARDSSSYNSPLH
TRBV2	ASSGSDQPQH
TRBV10-3	AISEPGQGRNEQF
TRBV3-1	ASSRQGVDNSPLH
TRBV4-3	ASSPGSGEATGELF
TRBV20-1	SARGFTGANTDTQY
TRBV2	ASRREAGKGYT
TRBV4-2	ASSQNRVGETQY
TRBV12-3/TRBV12-4	ASTLTESSYNEQF
TRBV20-1	SARDRQGATGANVLT
TRBV10-3	ASNRDINYEQY
TRBV27	ASSLQGWGTQY
TRBV7-6	ASSPRTSGGPIDEQF
TRBV12-3/TRBV12-4	ASSFRHLNYGYT
TRBV15	ATSRVVDVWGPFEQY
TRBV7-9	ASSLDRHGYT
TRBV9	ASSAIGTSYYGGYT
TRBV6-5	ASSAPGQPQH
TRBV9	ASSVNPRTARGTDTQY
TRBV29-1	SVESYGENEQY
TRBV4-3	ASSPLLDSKNEKLF
TRBV9	ASSVGGGFNYGYT
TRBV12-3/TRBV12-4	ASRLSRSYGYT
TRBV4-2	ASSQVAGTTEAF
TRBV6-1	ASSGTGVVLNTDTQY
TRBV6-5	ASSARQAYNEQF
TRBV9	ASSVGGLRMSIGELF
TRBV7-2	ASSLVGQSNTEAF
TRBV20-1	SAEGGNSYEQY
TRBV10-3	AISAVVSGGGTDTQY